These T cell receptor beta chains were read from a single sample in a study of blood T cell repertoires in COVID-19. Assay used: immunoSEQ multiplex PCR; TCRdb lists only in-frame clones, some missing. The sample lists fewer than 450,000 clones, around 90% seen once, with 2% to 2.5% in the top ten. Sequenced: PBMCs or T cells enriched from blood (not recorded which). The receptors come from a woman in her 40s with acute COVID-19. CDR3s include the opening cysteine and the closing phenylalanine or tryptophan. Fields, in order: clone size, D gene, J gene, V gene, CDR3 DNA, CDR3 protein. The D gene is left open where the match is weak. Size is stated for part of the rows, as once, few or many counts, or as a class when the clone is expanded.

abundance: -; d_gene: TRBD1; j_gene: TRBJ1-1; v_gene: TRBV5-1; CDR3nt: TGCGCCAGCAGCGTTTCGTGGGACAGGGACACTGAAGCTTTCTTT; CDR3aa: CASSVSWDRDTEAFF
abundance: -; d_gene: -; j_gene: TRBJ1-4; v_gene: TRBV4-1; CDR3nt: TGCGCCAGCAGCCCTATTAATGAAAAACTGTTTTTT; CDR3aa: CASSPINEKLFF
abundance: few; d_gene: -; j_gene: TRBJ2-1; v_gene: TRBV4-1; CDR3nt: TGCGCCAGCAGCCATAATCTCATGGCCTATGAGCAGTTCTTC; CDR3aa: CASSHNLMAYEQFF
abundance: -; d_gene: TRBD2; j_gene: TRBJ2-3; v_gene: TRBV2; CDR3nt: TGTGCCAGCAGGAGGACTAGCGGGGGGTCACAGTATTTT; CDR3aa: CASRRTSGGSQYF
abundance: -; d_gene: TRBD2; j_gene: TRBJ2-3; v_gene: TRBV3-1/TRBV3-2; CDR3nt: TGTGCCAGCAGCCGAGCGGGGATCACAGATACGCAGTATTTT; CDR3aa: CASSRAGITDTQYF
abundance: -; d_gene: TRBD1; j_gene: TRBJ1-2; v_gene: TRBV6-5; CDR3nt: TGTGCCAGCAGTTCTTCCCTAACAGGGGGCGGTGGCTACACCTTC; CDR3aa: CASSSSLTGGGGYTF
abundance: -; d_gene: -; j_gene: TRBJ1-2; v_gene: TRBV2; CDR3nt: TGTGCCAGCAGGGGCACTAAGGGGCCCGGCTATGGCTACACCTTC; CDR3aa: CASRGTKGPGYGYTF
abundance: -; d_gene: -; j_gene: TRBJ2-1; v_gene: TRBV25-1; CDR3nt: TGTGCCAGCAGTGAACACTCGAGCTCCTACAATGAGCAGTTCTTC; CDR3aa: CASSEHSSSYNEQFF
abundance: once; d_gene: -; j_gene: TRBJ1-5; v_gene: TRBV30; CDR3nt: TGTGCCTGGAACCTCCCAGGGGCCAATCAGCCCCAGCATTTT; CDR3aa: CAWNLPGANQPQHF
abundance: few; d_gene: TRBD1; j_gene: TRBJ2-2; v_gene: TRBV24-1; CDR3nt: TGTGCCACCACCACCGGGACAGACACCGGGGAGCTGTTTTTT; CDR3aa: CATTTGTDTGELFF
abundance: -; d_gene: TRBD1; j_gene: TRBJ1-1; v_gene: TRBV11-2; CDR3nt: TGTGCCAGCAGCCCGAGATCAGGACAGGGCCGTGAAGCTTTCTTT; CDR3aa: CASSPRSGQGREAFF
abundance: -; d_gene: -; j_gene: TRBJ2-1; v_gene: TRBV11-2; CDR3nt: TGTGCCAGCAGCTTTTCCGACTCCGGCGAGCAGTTCTTC; CDR3aa: CASSFSDSGEQFF
abundance: -; d_gene: -; j_gene: TRBJ1-2; v_gene: TRBV2; CDR3nt: TGTGCCAGCAGGCGGCCAGTCGACGCGAACTATGGCTACACCTTC; CDR3aa: CASRRPVDANYGYTF
abundance: -; d_gene: -; j_gene: TRBJ2-7; v_gene: TRBV19; CDR3nt: TGTGCCAGTACCCCGGGTTATTCCTACGAGCAGTACTTC; CDR3aa: CASTPGYSYEQYF
abundance: once; d_gene: TRBD1; j_gene: TRBJ2-7; v_gene: TRBV15; CDR3nt: TGTGCCACCAGCAGAGACAGGGGGCTTTACGAGCAGTACTTC; CDR3aa: CATSRDRGLYEQYF
abundance: once; d_gene: TRBD1; j_gene: TRBJ1-4; v_gene: TRBV30; CDR3nt: TGTGCCTGGAGTCCCCGGGACAGGGGAAGGGCTAATGAAAAACTGTTTTTT; CDR3aa: CAWSPRDRGRANEKLFF
abundance: -; d_gene: TRBD1; j_gene: TRBJ1-3; v_gene: TRBV5-1; CDR3nt: TGCGCCAGCAGCCTCGAGAGGACAGGGTCTGGAAACACCATATATTTT; CDR3aa: CASSLERTGSGNTIYF
abundance: -; d_gene: -; j_gene: TRBJ1-1; v_gene: TRBV25-1; CDR3nt: TGTGCCAGCAGTGAACACGGGATCAACACTGAAGCTTTCTTT; CDR3aa: CASSEHGINTEAFF
abundance: -; d_gene: TRBD2; j_gene: TRBJ2-3; v_gene: TRBV7-6; CDR3nt: TGTGCCAGCAGCTACTCCATTAGCGGGGGGCACACAGATACGCAGTATTTT; CDR3aa: CASSYSISGGHTDTQYF
abundance: -; d_gene: -; j_gene: TRBJ1-1; v_gene: TRBV5-1; CDR3nt: TGCGCCAGCAGCTCACGACAAGACACTGAAGCTTTCTTT; CDR3aa: CASSSRQDTEAFF
abundance: -; d_gene: -; j_gene: TRBJ2-2; v_gene: TRBV7-9; CDR3nt: TGTGCCAGCAGCCTAGGTGGGGGGTACACCGGGGAGCTGTTTTTT; CDR3aa: CASSLGGGYTGELFF
abundance: -; d_gene: -; j_gene: TRBJ1-6; v_gene: TRBV5-6; CDR3nt: TGTGCCAGCAGCTCCAGGGCATATAATTCACCCCTCCACTTT; CDR3aa: CASSSRAYNSPLHF
abundance: once; d_gene: TRBD1; j_gene: TRBJ1-6; v_gene: TRBV11-2; CDR3nt: TGTGCCAGCAGCATTACCGGACAGGTCAGCTCACCCCTCCACTTT; CDR3aa: CASSITGQVSSPLHF
abundance: -; d_gene: TRBD1; j_gene: TRBJ1-4; v_gene: TRBV30; CDR3nt: TGTGCCTGGAACACCGGGACAGCAATTAATGAAAAACTGTTTTTT; CDR3aa: CAWNTGTAINEKLFF
abundance: -; d_gene: TRBD1; j_gene: TRBJ1-2; v_gene: TRBV6-5; CDR3nt: TGTGCCAGCAGAACGACAGGGGACGGTGGCTACACCTTC; CDR3aa: CASRTTGDGGYTF
abundance: once; d_gene: -; j_gene: TRBJ1-2; v_gene: TRBV13; CDR3nt: TGTGCCAGCAGCCCCGGACACCTTCTGAGAGGCTACACCTTC; CDR3aa: CASSPGHLLRGYTF
abundance: -; d_gene: -; j_gene: TRBJ1-1; v_gene: TRBV19; CDR3nt: TGTGCCAGTAGTATTAGAGAGAACACTGAAGCTTTCTTT; CDR3aa: CASSIRENTEAFF
abundance: -; d_gene: TRBD1; j_gene: TRBJ1-1; v_gene: TRBV9; CDR3nt: TGTGCCAGCAGCGCCGACAGGGAACTGAACACTGAAGCTTTCTTT; CDR3aa: CASSADRELNTEAFF
abundance: many; d_gene: TRBD2; j_gene: TRBJ2-4; v_gene: TRBV5-6; CDR3nt: TGTGCCAGCAGCTTGGGCATTTCGGGGGGTAGAGACATTCAGTACTTC; CDR3aa: CASSLGISGGRDIQYF
abundance: once; d_gene: TRBD1; j_gene: TRBJ2-7; v_gene: TRBV6-2/TRBV6-3; CDR3nt: TGTGCCAGCAGTTCCCCCGGACAGGCCCACTACGAGCAGTACTTC; CDR3aa: CASSSPGQAHYEQYF
abundance: -; d_gene: TRBD1; j_gene: TRBJ1-5; v_gene: TRBV12-5; CDR3nt: TGTGCTAGTGCCACGACAGGGGGCAATCAGCCCCAGCATTTT; CDR3aa: CASATTGGNQPQHF
abundance: -; d_gene: TRBD2; j_gene: TRBJ2-3; v_gene: TRBV19; CDR3nt: TGTGCCAGTAGTATAGCACGGGGGGGCGGCAACACAGATACGCAGTATTTT; CDR3aa: CASSIARGGGNTDTQYF
abundance: -; d_gene: TRBD1; j_gene: TRBJ1-1; v_gene: TRBV5-1; CDR3nt: TGCGCCAGCAGCTACGGACAGGGGAAAGGGACTGAAGCTTTCTTT; CDR3aa: CASSYGQGKGTEAFF
abundance: -; d_gene: TRBD2; j_gene: TRBJ2-3; v_gene: TRBV2; CDR3nt: TGTGCCAGCAGTTACTTCGGGGGGACGGTTCCAGATACGCAGTATTTT; CDR3aa: CASSYFGGTVPDTQYF
abundance: -; d_gene: -; j_gene: TRBJ2-7; v_gene: TRBV6-5; CDR3nt: TGTGCCAGCAATCGCGGCTACGAGCAGTACTTC; CDR3aa: CASNRGYEQYF
abundance: -; d_gene: -; j_gene: TRBJ2-7; v_gene: TRBV3-1/TRBV3-2; CDR3nt: TGTGCCAGCAGTCGACAGCACTACGAGCAGTACTTC; CDR3aa: CASSRQHYEQYF
abundance: -; d_gene: -; j_gene: TRBJ2-5; v_gene: TRBV5-1; CDR3nt: TGCGCCAGCAGCTTGAATACCGGGACATCAGAGACCCAGTACTTC; CDR3aa: CASSLNTGTSETQYF
abundance: -; d_gene: -; j_gene: TRBJ1-1; v_gene: TRBV25-1; CDR3nt: TGTGCCAGTTCTCTCAACACTGAAGCTTTCTTT; CDR3aa: CASSLNTEAFF
abundance: -; d_gene: -; j_gene: TRBJ1-2; v_gene: TRBV27; CDR3nt: TGTGCCAGCAGTTCGGGAGACCGCTATGGCTACACCTTC; CDR3aa: CASSSGDRYGYTF
abundance: -; d_gene: TRBD1; j_gene: TRBJ1-1; v_gene: TRBV2; CDR3nt: TGTGCCAGCAGTGATGATCAGGGGGCGGTCCCTGAAGCTTTCTTT; CDR3aa: CASSDDQGAVPEAFF